The source of this T cell receptor beta chain is a study of shared clonotypes between healthy human individuals. Study in general: The people who gave samples were a couple of women and a few men aged 18 to 49. For every donor, three CD4 naive, three CD4 memory, two CD8 naive and one CD8 memory plates were used.

Libraries were prepared by immunoSEQ multiplex PCR; TCRdb keeps only in-frame clonotypes and omits some of them. The sample carries fewer than 1.6 million clones, approximately 98.5% recorded once. Remarks on this clone: Its antigen is still unknown.

This CDR3 region has 11 residues. Trimming shortened V by 4 bases and J by 7 bases, and 7 bases separated the two germline ends. Germline V gives CDR1 SGHTA, CDR2 FQGTGA. Study-wide results and limits: Compared with clonotypes that all four donors shared, non-shared clonotypes had lower generation probabilities.

This TCR came from a man younger than 45 in good health. The chain links TRBV7-3 to TRBJ1-1; D may be TRBD1 (5 bases). Sample: naive CD4+ T cells sorted from blood. Subset given: CD45RA+ positively selected. In nucleotides, the CDR3 is TGTGCCAGCAGCTCAGGGAGTGAAGCTTTCTTT. As protein: CASSSGSEAFF.